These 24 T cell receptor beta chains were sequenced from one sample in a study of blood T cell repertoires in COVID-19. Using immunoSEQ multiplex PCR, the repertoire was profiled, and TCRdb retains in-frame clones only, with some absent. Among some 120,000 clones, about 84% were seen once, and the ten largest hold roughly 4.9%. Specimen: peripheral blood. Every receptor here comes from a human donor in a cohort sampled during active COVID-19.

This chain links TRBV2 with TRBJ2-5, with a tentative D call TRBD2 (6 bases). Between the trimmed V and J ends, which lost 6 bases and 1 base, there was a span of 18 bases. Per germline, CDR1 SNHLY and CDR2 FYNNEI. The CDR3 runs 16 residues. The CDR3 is CASRPRGLGPQETQYF. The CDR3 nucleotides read TGTGCCAGCAGGCCCCGGGGACTGGGGCCCCAAGAGACCCAGTACTTC.

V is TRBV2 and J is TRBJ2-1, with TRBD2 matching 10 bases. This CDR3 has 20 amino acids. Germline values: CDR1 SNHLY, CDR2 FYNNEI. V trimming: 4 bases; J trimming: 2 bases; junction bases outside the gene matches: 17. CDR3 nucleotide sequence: TGTGCCAGCAGTGGCACCTTGCTAGCGGGAGTAGGATACGCCTACAATGAGCAGTTCTTC. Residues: CASSGTLLAGVGYAYNEQFF.

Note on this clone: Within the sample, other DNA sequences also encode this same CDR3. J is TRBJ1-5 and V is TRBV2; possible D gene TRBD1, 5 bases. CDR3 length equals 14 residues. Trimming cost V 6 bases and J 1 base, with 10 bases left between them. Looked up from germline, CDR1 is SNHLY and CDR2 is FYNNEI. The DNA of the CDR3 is TGTGCCAGCAGAAAAGGGGAAAGCAATCAGCCCCAGCATTTT. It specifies CASRKGESNQPQHF.

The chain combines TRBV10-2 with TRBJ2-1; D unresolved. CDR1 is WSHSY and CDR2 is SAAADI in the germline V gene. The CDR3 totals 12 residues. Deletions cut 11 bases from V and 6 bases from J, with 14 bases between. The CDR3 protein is CAHPLVANEQFF. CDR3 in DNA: TGCGCCCACCCCCTAGTTGCCAATGAGCAGTTCTTC.

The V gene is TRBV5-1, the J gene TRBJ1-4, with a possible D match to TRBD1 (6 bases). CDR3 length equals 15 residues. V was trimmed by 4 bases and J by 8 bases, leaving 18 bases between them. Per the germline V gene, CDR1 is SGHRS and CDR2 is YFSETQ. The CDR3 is CASSESQQGGEKLFF. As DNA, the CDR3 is TGCGCCAGCAGCGAATCTCAACAGGGCGGGGAAAAACTGTTTTTT.

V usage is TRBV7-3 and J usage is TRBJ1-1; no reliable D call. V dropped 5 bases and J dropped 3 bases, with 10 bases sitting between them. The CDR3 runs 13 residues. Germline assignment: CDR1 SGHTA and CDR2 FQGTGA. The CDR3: CASSLSLYTEAFF. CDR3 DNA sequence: TGTGCCAGCAGCCTATCACTGTACACTGAAGCTTTCTTT.

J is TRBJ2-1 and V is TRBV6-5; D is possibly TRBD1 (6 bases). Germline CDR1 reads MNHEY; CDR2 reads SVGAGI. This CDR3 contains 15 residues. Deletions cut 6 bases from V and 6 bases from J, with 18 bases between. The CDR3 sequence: CASRSPGAGRNEQFF. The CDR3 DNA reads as TGTGCCAGCAGGTCCCCAGGGGCCGGTCGCAATGAGCAGTTCTTC.

In nucleotides, the CDR3 is TGTGCCAGCAGAGACAGGGCGAATCAGCCCCAGCATTTT. This codes for CASRDRANQPQHF. This chain connects TRBV28 to TRBJ1-5; 7 nucleotides match TRBD1. This CDR3 contains 13 residues. Per germline, CDR1 MDHEN and CDR2 SYDVKM. Trimming cost V 6 bases and J 4 bases; bases outside gene matches: 3.

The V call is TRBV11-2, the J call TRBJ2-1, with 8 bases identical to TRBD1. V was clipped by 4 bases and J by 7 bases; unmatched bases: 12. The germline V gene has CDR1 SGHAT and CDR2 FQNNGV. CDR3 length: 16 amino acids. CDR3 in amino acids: CASSWTSGGGVNEQFF. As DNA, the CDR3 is TGTGCCAGCAGCTGGACCTCAGGGGGCGGTGTAAATGAGCAGTTCTTC.

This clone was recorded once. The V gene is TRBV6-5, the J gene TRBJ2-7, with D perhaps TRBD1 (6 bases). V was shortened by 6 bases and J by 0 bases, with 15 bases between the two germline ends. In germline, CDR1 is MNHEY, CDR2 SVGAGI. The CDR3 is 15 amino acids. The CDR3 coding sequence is TGTGCCAGCAGCGGTGTGGACAGCGGCTCCTACGAGCAGTACTTC. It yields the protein CASSGVDSGSYEQYF.

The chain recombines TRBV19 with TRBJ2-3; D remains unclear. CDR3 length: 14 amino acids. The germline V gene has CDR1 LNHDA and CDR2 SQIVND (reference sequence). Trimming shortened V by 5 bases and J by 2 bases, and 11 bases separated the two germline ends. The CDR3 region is CASSLESYTDTQYF. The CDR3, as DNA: TGTGCCAGTAGTTTGGAGTCCTACACAGATACGCAGTATTTT.

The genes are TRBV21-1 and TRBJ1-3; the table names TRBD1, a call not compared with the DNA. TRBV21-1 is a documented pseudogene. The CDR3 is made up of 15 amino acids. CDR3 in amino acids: CASTAGGSSGNTIYF. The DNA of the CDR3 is TGTGCCAGTACAGCAGGGGGTAGCTCTGGAAACACCATATATTTT.

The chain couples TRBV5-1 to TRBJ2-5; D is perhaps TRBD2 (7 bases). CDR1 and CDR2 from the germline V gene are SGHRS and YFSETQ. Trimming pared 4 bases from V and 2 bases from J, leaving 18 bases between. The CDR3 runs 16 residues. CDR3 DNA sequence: TGCGCCAGCAGCCCACAGGGACTACAGTCTCAAGAGACCCAGTACTTC. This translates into CASSPQGLQSQETQYF.

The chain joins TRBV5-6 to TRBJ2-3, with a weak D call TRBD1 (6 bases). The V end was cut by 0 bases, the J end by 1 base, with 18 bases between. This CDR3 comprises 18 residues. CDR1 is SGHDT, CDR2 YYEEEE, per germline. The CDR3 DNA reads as TGTGCCAGCAGCTTGGGATTGTGGGGGCGCGAGGGCACAGATACGCAGTATTTT. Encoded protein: CASSLGLWGREGTDTQYF.

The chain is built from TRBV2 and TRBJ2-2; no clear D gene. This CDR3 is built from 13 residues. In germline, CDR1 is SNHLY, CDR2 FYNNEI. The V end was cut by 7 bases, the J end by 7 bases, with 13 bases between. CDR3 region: CASTQLQYGELFF. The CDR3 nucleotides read TGTGCCAGCACCCAACTCCAATACGGGGAGCTGTTTTTT.

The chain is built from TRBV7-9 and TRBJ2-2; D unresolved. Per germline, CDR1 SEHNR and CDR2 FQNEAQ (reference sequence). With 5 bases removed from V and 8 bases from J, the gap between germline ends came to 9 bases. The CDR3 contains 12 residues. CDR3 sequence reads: CASSIEAGELFF. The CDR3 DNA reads TGTGCCAGCAGCATTGAGGCTGGGGAGCTGTTTTTT.

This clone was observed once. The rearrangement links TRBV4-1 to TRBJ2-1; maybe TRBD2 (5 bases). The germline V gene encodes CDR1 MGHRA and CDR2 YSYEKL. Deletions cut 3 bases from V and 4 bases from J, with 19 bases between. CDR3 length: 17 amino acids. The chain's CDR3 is CASSQSPSPSGYNEQFF. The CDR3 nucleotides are TGCGCCAGCAGCCAGTCGCCTAGCCCTTCAGGTTACAATGAGCAGTTCTTC.

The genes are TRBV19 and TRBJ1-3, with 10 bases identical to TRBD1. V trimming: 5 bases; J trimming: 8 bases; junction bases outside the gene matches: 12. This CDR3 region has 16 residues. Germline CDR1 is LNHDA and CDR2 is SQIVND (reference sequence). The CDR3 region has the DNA TGTGCCAGTAGTTCGCCCCGAGGGGACAGGGGAGACACCATATATTTT. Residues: CASSSPRGDRGDTIYF. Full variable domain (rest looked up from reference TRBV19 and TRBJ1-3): DGGITQSPKYLFRKEGQNVTLSCEQNLNHDAMYWYRQDPGQGLRLIYYSQIVNDFQKGDIAEGYSVSREKKESFPLTVTSAQKNPTAFYLCASSSPRGDRGDTIYFGEGSWLTVV.

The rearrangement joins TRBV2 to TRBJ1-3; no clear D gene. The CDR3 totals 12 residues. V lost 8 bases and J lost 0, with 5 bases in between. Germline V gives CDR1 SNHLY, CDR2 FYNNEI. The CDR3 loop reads CASGGSGNTIYF. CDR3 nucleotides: TGTGCCAGCGGCGGCTCTGGAAACACCATATATTTT.

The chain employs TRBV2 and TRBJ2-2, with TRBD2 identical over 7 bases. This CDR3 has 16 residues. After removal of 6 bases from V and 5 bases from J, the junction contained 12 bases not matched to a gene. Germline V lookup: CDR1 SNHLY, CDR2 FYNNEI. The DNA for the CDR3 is TGTGCCAGCAGGAAAACAGGCCGGGGAGGGACCGGGGAGCTGTTTTTT. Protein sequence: CASRKTGRGGTGELFF. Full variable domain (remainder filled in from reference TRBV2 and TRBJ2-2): EPEVTQTPSHQVTQMGQEVILRCVPISNHLYFYWYRQILGQKVEFLVSFYNNEISEKSEIFDDQFSVERPDGSNFTLKIRSTKLEDSAMYFCASRKTGRGGTGELFFGEGSRLTVL.

Here the CDR3 reads CASSLSDRRGYHEKLFF. The CDR3 coding sequence is TGCGCCAGCAGCTTGTCGGACAGGCGGGGATATCATGAAAAACTGTTTTTT. The chain recombines TRBV5-1 with TRBJ1-4, with TRBD1 matching 7 bases. The V gene's germline CDR1 is SGHRS and CDR2 YFSETQ. After removal of 1 base from V and 6 bases from J, the junction contained 12 bases not matched to a gene. This CDR3 contains 17 residues.

The CDR3 spells CASSFLQGTNTEAFF. In DNA, the CDR3 is TGTGCCAGCAGTTTCTTGCAGGGGACGAACACTGAAGCTTTCTTT. The chain couples TRBV28 to TRBJ1-1; tentatively, D is TRBD1 (6 bases). The V gene lost 3 bases and the J gene lost 1 base, with 12 bases spanning the gap. CDR3 length: 15 residues. Per germline, CDR1 MDHEN and CDR2 SYDVKM.

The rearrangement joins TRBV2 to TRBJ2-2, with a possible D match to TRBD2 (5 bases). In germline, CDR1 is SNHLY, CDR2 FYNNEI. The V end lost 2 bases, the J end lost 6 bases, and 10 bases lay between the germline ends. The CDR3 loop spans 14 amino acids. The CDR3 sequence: CASSEYGGSGELFF. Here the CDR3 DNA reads TGTGCCAGCAGTGAATACGGAGGTTCCGGGGAGCTGTTTTTT.

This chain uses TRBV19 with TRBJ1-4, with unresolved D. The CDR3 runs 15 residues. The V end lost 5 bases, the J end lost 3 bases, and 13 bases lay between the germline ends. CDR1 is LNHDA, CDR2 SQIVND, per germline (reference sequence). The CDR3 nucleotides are TGTGCCAGTAGTGGAACACAGTTGGCTAATGAAAAACTGTTTTTT. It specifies CASSGTQLANEKLFF.